Listed below are T cell receptor beta chains from one sample, sequenced in a study of CD8 T cells in ankylosing spondylitis. TCRdb re-called the 5' RACE reads through MiXCR, storing one row per CDR3 protein. The sample consists of 250,000 to 400,000 distinct CDR3 sequences, more than 9% of them appearing once. The sequenced sample consisted of blood, either unsorted or a sorted T cell fraction (not recorded which). These receptors were taken from a female donor with ankylosing spondylitis or in good health (not recorded which). The CDR3 runs from the conserved cysteine through the conserved F or W. The order of the fields is CDR3 protein, CDR3 DNA, J gene, clone size, V gene, CDR3 length, D gene. The D gene is left open where the match is weak. Size values are once, few and many counts, or a class for expanded clones, and some rows have none.

CASCGLAGGLYEQFF,TGCGCCAGCTGTGGACTAGCGGGGGGGCTGTATGAGCAGTTCTTC,TRBJ2-1,NA,TRBV10-1,15,TRBD2
CASSLFLAGGQRNEQFF,TGCGCCAGCAGCTTGTTCCTAGCGGGAGGGCAAAGGAATGAGCAGTTCTTC,TRBJ2-1,many,TRBV5-1,17,TRBD2
CASSSGGQGMLLGFF,TGCGCCAGCAGCAGCGGGGGACAGGGGATGTTATTAGGGTTCTTC,TRBJ2-1,many,TRBV5-1,15,TRBD1
CASSRAPQATDTQYF,TGTGCCAGCAGCCGGGCCCCACAGGCCACAGATACGCAGTATTTT,TRBJ2-3,few,TRBV7-9,15,NA
CASSASEASPQHF,TGTGCCAGCAGTGCGTCCGAGGCCTCACCCCAGCATTTT,TRBJ1-5,many,TRBV27,13,NA
CASSLVSGGASKNIQYF,TGCGCCAGCAGCTTGGTATCCGGGGGGGCCTCTAAAAACATTCAGTACTTC,TRBJ2-4,many,TRBV5-1,17,TRBD2
CASSRGEAFYEQYF,TGTGCCAGTAGTCGCGGGGAGGCCTTCTACGAGCAGTACTTC,TRBJ2-7,NA,TRBV19,14,NA
CASSFLGQPYEQYF,TGTGCCAGCAGTTTCTTGGGACAGCCCTACGAGCAGTACTTC,TRBJ2-7,many,TRBV12-3/TRBV12-4,14,TRBD1
CASSSLSESYNEQFF,TGTGCCAGCAGCTCCCTCAGTGAATCCTACAATGAGCAGTTCTTC,TRBJ2-1,few,TRBV11-2,15,NA
CASSTGRTDQPQHF,TGTGCCAGCTCTACCGGGCGGACAGATCAGCCCCAGCATTTT,TRBJ1-5,many,TRBV18,14,NA
CSARATGSYEQFF,TGCAGTGCTAGAGCGACCGGGAGCTATGAGCAGTTCTTC,TRBJ2-1,NA,TRBV20-1,13,NA
CASSPIGGAHTEAFF,TGTGCCAGCAGCCCAATAGGGGGGGCGCACACTGAAGCTTTCTTT,TRBJ1-1,few,TRBV7-9,15,NA
CSARSGRDYEQYF,TGCAGTGCTAGAAGCGGGAGAGACTACGAGCAGTACTTC,TRBJ2-7,many,TRBV20-1,13,TRBD2
CASSLFPGGEGNIQYF,TGCGCCAGCAGCTTGTTCCCGGGAGGGGAGGGAAACATTCAGTACTTC,TRBJ2-4,once,TRBV5-1,16,TRBD2
CASSKEGAEQFF,TGTGCCAGCAGCAAAGAGGGGGCTGAGCAGTTCTTC,TRBJ2-1,many,TRBV5-5,12,TRBD1
CASSQVQGPYGYPF,TGTGCCAGCAGCCAGGTGCAGGGGCCCTATGGCTACCCCTTC,TRBJ1-2,NA,TRBV14,14,NA
CSVVALRGTQYF,TGCAGCGTTGTAGCGTTACGCGGGACCCAGTACTTC,TRBJ2-5,NA,TRBV29-1,12,NA
CSAYFPDAGNQPQHF,TGCAGTGCATACTTCCCGGACGCTGGCAATCAGCCCCAGCATTTT,TRBJ1-5,many,TRBV20-1,15,NA
CASSLRLRTVNTGELFF,TGCGCCAGCAGCTTGCGGTTAAGGACAGTGAACACCGGGGAGCTGTTTTTT,TRBJ2-2,NA,TRBV5-1,17,NA
CASRRTSGADTQYF,TGTGCCAGCAGGCGGACGAGCGGGGCAGATACGCAGTATTTT,TRBJ2-3,many,TRBV12-3/TRBV12-4,14,TRBD2
CSPPLETQYF,TGCAGTCCCCCGTTGGAGACCCAGTACTTC,TRBJ2-5,many,TRBV20-1,10,NA
CAGSQGLLGRDEQFF,TGCGCCGGAAGTCAAGGGCTTTTGGGTAGGGATGAGCAGTTCTTC,TRBJ2-1,many,TRBV5-1,15,NA
CASAPAPGVRGYTF,TGTGCCAGTGCCCCAGCCCCGGGAGTTCGTGGCTACACCTTC,TRBJ1-2,many,TRBV6-1,14,NA
CASSYLGDRAAEQYF,TGTGCCAGCAGTTACCTGGGGGACAGGGCGGCCGAGCAGTACTTC,TRBJ2-7,few,TRBV6-5,15,TRBD1
CSASASGTPGFEQYF,TGCAGTGCTAGCGCATCCGGGACCCCAGGTTTCGAGCAGTACTTC,TRBJ2-7,many,TRBV20-1,15,NA
CASGRALSYEQYF,TGTGCCAGCGGGAGGGCCCTCTCCTACGAGCAGTACTTC,TRBJ2-7,many,TRBV10-3,13,TRBD2
CAISVLAKTGVGYEQYF,TGTGCCATCAGTGTTCTGGCTAAGACAGGGGTAGGCTACGAGCAGTACTTC,TRBJ2-7,many,TRBV10-3,17,TRBD1
CATSDLGRVAGGLDTQYF,TGTGCCACCAGTGATTTGGGCCGAGTAGCGGGAGGTTTAGATACGCAGTATTTT,TRBJ2-3,many,TRBV24-1,18,TRBD2
CASTRRYGVSDEQFF,TGTGCCAGCACCCGTCGGTATGGAGTTAGCGATGAGCAGTTCTTC,TRBJ2-1,many,TRBV6-1,15,NA
CASVYRAGAGELFF,TGTGCCAGCGTTTACCGTGCGGGGGCCGGGGAGCTGTTTTTT,TRBJ2-2,many,TRBV7-6,14,TRBD2
CASSYRGVEQYF,TGTGCCAGCAGTTACAGGGGTGTGGAGCAGTACTTC,TRBJ2-7,many,TRBV12-3/TRBV12-4,12,TRBD1
CASSLPLGSTDTQYF,TGTGCCAGCAGCTTGCCTCTGGGGTCCACAGATACGCAGTATTTT,TRBJ2-3,NA,TRBV5-5,15,NA
CASSLEISYYYGYTF,TGTGCCAGCAGCCTTGAGATAAGCTACTACTATGGCTACACCTTC,TRBJ1-2,NA,TRBV5-5,15,NA
CASSEQIAGPDNEQFF,TGTGCCAGCAGTGAACAGATAGCGGGTCCCGACAATGAGCAGTTCTTC,TRBJ2-1,many,TRBV25-1,16,TRBD2
CASRRQNTEAFF,TGCGCCAGCAGGAGACAGAACACTGAAGCTTTCTTT,TRBJ1-1,many,TRBV5-1,12,NA
CASRSGTGSNQPQHF,TGTGCCAGCAGGTCGGGGACAGGAAGCAATCAGCCCCAGCATTTT,TRBJ1-5,many,TRBV12-3/TRBV12-4,15,TRBD1
CATSGSRVDGYTF,TGTGCCACCAGTGGATCCAGGGTAGATGGCTACACCTTC,TRBJ1-2,many,TRBV24-1,13,NA
CASRVGQGNYYEQYF,TGTGCCAGCAGAGTTGGACAGGGGAATTACTACGAGCAGTACTTC,TRBJ2-7,NA,TRBV2,15,TRBD1
CCARDAMTVSPSYEQYF,TGCTGTGCTAGAGACGCTATGACAGTCTCTCCCTCCTACGAGCAGTACTTC,TRBJ2-7,few,TRBV20-1,17,NA
CASSLVAATEAFF,TGCGCCAGCAGCTTGGTAGCAGCCACTGAAGCTTTCTTT,TRBJ1-1,few,TRBV5-1,13,NA
CSARDGGGSYEQYF,TGCAGTGCTAGAGATGGTGGGGGGTCCTACGAGCAGTACTTC,TRBJ2-7,many,TRBV20-1,14,NA
CSARFGAANTGELFF,TGCAGTGCTAGATTTGGGGCCGCGAACACCGGGGAGCTGTTTTTT,TRBJ2-2,many,TRBV20-1,15,NA
CASSVQGYYEQYF,TGTGCCAGCAGTGTACAGGGGTACTACGAGCAGTACTTC,TRBJ2-7,few,TRBV6-6,13,TRBD1
CASTLYSRETQYF,TGTGCCAGCACTCTATATTCCAGAGAGACCCAGTACTTC,TRBJ2-5,many,TRBV12-3/TRBV12-4,13,NA
CASSPAGAITDTQYF,TGCGCCAGCAGCCCTGCGGGGGCCATCACAGATACGCAGTATTTT,TRBJ2-3,many,TRBV5-1,15,NA
CASSDPGGRTGELFF,TGTGCCAGCAGTGATCCAGGGGGGCGGACCGGGGAGCTGTTTTTT,TRBJ2-2,few,TRBV2,15,NA
CATSSPVTGELFF,TGTGCCACCAGCAGTCCCGTCACCGGGGAGCTGTTTTTT,TRBJ2-2,many,TRBV15,13,NA
CSAPGTGTYSNQPQHF,TGCAGTGCCCCCGGGACAGGGACATATAGCAATCAGCCCCAGCATTTT,TRBJ1-5,many,TRBV20-1,16,TRBD1